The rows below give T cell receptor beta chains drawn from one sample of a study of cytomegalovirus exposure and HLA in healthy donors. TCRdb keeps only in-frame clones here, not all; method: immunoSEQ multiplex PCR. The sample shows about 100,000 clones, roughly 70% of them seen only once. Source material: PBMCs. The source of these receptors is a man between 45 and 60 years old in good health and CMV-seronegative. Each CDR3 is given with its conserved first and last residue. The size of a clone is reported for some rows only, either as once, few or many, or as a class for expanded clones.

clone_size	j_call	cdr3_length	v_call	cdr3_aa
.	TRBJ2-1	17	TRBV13	CASSSGQVTSSYNEQFF
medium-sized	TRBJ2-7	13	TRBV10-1	CASSDAHSYEQYF
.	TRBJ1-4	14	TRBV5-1	CASSFGTVNEKLFF
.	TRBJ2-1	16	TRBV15	CATSRDLAGGLSEQFF
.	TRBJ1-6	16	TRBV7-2	CASSLERGAYNSPLHF
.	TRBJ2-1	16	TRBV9	CASSVGSGRAFNEQFF
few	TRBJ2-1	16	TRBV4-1	CASSQEAGGSYNEQFF
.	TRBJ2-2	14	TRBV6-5	CASSYRGGDGELFF
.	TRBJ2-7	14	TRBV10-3	CAISDGQGTYEQYF
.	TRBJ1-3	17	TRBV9	CASSVGTGGNSGNTIYF
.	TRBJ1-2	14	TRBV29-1	CSVVQGTPGGGYTF
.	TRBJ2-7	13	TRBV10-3	CAISAGEAYEQYF
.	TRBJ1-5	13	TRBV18	CASSSQGDQPQHF
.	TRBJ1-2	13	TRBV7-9	CASSLAGGDGYTF
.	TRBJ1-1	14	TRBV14	CASSLPKGVTEAFF
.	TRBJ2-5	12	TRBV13	CASSLGRETQYF
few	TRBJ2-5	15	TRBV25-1	CASSGPKEGKETQYF
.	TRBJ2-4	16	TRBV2	CASTQGGSMAKNIQYF
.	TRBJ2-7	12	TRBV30	CAWSGPRDEQYF
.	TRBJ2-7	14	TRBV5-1	CASRPNSGKYEQYF
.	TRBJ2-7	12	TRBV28	CASSLALYEQYF
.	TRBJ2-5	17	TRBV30	CAWSRLAGGPVQETQYF
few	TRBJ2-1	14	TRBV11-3	CASSLEGAYNEQFF
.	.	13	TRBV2	CASRAGQYYEQYF
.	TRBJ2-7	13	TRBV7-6	CASSLGPGYEQYF
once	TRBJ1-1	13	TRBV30	CAWSVQGNTEAFF
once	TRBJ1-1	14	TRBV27	CASQWREGNTEAFF
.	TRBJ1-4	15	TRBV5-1	CASSFGAQSNEKLFF
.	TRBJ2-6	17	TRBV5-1	CASSLAAGASGANVLTF
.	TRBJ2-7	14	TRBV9	CASSVDPGQCEQYF
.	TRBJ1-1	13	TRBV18	CASSPQGLTEAFF
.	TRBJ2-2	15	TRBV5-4	CASKLQGGDTGELFF
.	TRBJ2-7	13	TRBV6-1	CASRIAGRYEQYF
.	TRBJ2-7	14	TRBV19	CASSMGLEDYEQYF
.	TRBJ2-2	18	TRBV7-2	CASSLGSGHTPNTGELFF
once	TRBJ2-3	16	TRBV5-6	CASSTDRGPRTDTQYF
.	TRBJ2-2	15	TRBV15	CATSRERHQTGELFF
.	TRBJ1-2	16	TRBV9	CASSEPLEGDYYGYTF
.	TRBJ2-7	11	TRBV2	CASSPSYEQYF
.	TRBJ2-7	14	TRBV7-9	CSSSSIIRDYEQYF
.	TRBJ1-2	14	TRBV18	CASSETGGVGYYTF
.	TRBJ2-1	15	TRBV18	CASSPQEESYNEQFF